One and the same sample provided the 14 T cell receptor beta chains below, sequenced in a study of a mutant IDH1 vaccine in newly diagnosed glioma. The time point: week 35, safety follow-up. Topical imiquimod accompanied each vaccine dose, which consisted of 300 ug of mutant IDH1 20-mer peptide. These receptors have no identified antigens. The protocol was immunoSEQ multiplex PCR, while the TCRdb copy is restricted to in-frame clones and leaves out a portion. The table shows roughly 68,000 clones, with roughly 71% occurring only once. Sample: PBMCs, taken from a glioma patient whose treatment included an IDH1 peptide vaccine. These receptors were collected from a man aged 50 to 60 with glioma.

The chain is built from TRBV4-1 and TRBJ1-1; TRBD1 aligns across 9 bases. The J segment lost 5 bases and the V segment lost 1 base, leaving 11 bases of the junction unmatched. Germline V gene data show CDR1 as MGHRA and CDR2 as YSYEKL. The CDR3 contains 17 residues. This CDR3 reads CASSQGRDREIYTEAFF. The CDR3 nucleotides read TGCGCCAGCAGCCAAGGGAGGGACAGGGAAATATATACTGAAGCTTTCTTT.

The CDR3 loop reads CASSAGTGGAETQYF. The CDR3 coding sequence is TGTGCCAGCAGCGCCGGGACAGGGGGGGCCGAGACCCAGTACTTC. This chain connects TRBV27 to TRBJ2-5; TRBD1 matches at 11 bases. From germline, CDR1 is MNHEY and CDR2 SMNVEV (reference sequence). V dropped 6 bases and J dropped 5; count of bases not matched to a gene: 8. The CDR3 consists of 15 residues.

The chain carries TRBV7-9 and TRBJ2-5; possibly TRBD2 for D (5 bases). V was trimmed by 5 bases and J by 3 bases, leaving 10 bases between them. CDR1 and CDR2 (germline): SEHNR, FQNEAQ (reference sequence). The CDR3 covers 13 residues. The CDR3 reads CASSPAGEETQYF. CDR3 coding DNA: TGTGCCAGCAGCCCTGCCGGGGAAGAGACCCAGTACTTC.

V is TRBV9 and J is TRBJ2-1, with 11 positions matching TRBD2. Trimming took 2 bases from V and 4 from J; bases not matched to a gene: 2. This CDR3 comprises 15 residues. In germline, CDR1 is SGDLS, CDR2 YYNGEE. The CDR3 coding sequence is TGTGCCAGCAGCGTGGGACTAGCGGCTTACAATGAGCAGTTCTTC. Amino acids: CASSVGLAAYNEQFF.

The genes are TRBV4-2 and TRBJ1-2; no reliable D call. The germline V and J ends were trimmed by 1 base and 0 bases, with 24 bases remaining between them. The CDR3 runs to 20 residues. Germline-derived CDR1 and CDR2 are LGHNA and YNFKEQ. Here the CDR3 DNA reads TGTGCCAGCAGCCAAGGACTGAACATCTCTAAGCCGTGGGCTAACTATGGCTACACCTTC. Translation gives CASSQGLNISKPWANYGYTF.

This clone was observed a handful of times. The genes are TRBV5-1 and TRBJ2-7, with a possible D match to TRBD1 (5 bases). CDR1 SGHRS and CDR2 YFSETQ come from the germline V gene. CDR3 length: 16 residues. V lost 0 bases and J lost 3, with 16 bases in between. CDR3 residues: CASSLAKDPGFYEQYF. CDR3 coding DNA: TGCGCCAGCAGCTTGGCCAAAGACCCAGGGTTCTACGAGCAGTACTTC.

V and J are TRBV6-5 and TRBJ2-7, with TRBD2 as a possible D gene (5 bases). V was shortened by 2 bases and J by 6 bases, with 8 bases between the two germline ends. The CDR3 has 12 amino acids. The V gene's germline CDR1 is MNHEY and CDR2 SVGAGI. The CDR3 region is CASSYRGLEQYF. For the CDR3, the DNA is TGTGCCAGCAGTTACAGAGGGCTCGAGCAGTACTTC.

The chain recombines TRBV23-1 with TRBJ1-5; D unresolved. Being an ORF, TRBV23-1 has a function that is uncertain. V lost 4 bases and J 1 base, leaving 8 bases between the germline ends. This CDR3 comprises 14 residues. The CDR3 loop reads CASSPLQSNQPQHF. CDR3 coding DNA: TGCGCCAGCAGTCCATTGCAGAGCAATCAGCCCCAGCATTTT.

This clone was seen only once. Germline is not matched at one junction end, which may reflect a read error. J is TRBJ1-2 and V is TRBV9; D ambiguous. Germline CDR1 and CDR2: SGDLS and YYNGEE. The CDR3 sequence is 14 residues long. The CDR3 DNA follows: TGTGCCAGCACCGTAAGTCAGGAGGAATATGGCTACACCTTC. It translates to CASTVSQEEYGYTF.

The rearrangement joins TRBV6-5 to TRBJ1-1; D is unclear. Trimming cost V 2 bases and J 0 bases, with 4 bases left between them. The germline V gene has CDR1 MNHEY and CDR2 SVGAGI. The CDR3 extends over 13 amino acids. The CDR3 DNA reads TGTGCCAGCAGTTACCTGATGAACACTGAAGCTTTCTTT. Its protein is CASSYLMNTEAFF.

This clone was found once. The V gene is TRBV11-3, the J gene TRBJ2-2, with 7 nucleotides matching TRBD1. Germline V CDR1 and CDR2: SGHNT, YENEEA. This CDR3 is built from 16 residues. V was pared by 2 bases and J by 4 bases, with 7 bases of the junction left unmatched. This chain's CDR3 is CASSLNGRGITGELFF. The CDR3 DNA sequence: TGTGCCAGCAGCTTAAATGGCAGGGGGATCACCGGGGAGCTGTTTTTT.

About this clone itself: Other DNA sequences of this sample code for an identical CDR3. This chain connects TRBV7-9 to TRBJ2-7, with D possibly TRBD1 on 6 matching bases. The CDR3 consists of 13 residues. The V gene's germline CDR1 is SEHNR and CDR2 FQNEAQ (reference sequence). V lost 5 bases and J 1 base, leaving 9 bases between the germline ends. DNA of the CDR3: TGTGCCAGCAGCCCTGGACAGTCCTACGAGCAGTACTTC. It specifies CASSPGQSYEQYF.

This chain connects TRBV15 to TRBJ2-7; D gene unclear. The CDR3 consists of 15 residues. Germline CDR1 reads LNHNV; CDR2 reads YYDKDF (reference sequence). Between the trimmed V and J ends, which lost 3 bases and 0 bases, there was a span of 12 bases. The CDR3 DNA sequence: TGTGCCACCAGCAGCGAGACGGGCAGCTCCTACGAGCAGTACTTC. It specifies CATSSETGSSYEQYF.

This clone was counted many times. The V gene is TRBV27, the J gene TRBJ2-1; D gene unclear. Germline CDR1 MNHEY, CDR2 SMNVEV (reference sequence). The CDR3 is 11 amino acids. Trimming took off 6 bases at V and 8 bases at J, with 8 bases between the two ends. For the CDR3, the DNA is TGTGCCAGCAGGAAAGTAGATGAGCAGTTCTTC. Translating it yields CASRKVDEQFF.